These T cell receptor beta chains were read from a single sample in a study of T cell responses to AZD1222 COVID-19 vaccine. Data came from immunoSEQ multiplex PCR; TCRdb stores just in-frame clones and leaves some out. In the table there are about 150,000 clones, 75% to 90% of which are singletons. Sequences were derived from peripheral blood, sampled on day 0 of AZD1222 vaccination. All receptors come from an adult in good health. CDR3s include the opening cysteine and the closing phenylalanine or tryptophan. Fields, in order: V gene, clone size, CDR3 length, J gene, D gene, CDR3 DNA, CDR3 protein. A D gene is named only where the DNA matches it firmly. Some rows mark clone size as missing; the rest say once, few, many or name a class of expanded clone.

>TRBV6-4|.|13|TRBJ2-7|.
TGTGCCAGCAGCCGGGACTCGACCTACGAGCAGTACTTC
CASSRDSTYEQYF
>TRBV9|.|14|TRBJ1-5|.
TGTGCCAGCAGCAAAGGCAGGGAAAATCAGCCCCAGCATTTT
CASSKGRENQPQHF
>TRBV2|many|16|TRBJ2-7|TRBD2
TGTGCCAGCAGTGAAATCGCCGGGACTAGCGGGACGGGGCAGTACTTC
CASSEIAGTSGTGQYF
>TRBV2|.|17|TRBJ2-4|.
TGTGCCAGCAGTGCCCGAGACAGGTTTTTAGCCAAAAACATTCAGTACTTC
CASSARDRFLAKNIQYF
>TRBV6-1|.|17|TRBJ1-1|.
TGTGCCAGCAGTGAAGCGAGCGGGGGGGAGGTGAACACTGAAGCTTTCTTT
CASSEASGGEVNTEAFF
>TRBV18|few|12|TRBJ1-1|.
TGTGCCAGCTCACCACAAGGCACTGAAGCTTTCTTT
CASSPQGTEAFF
>TRBV14|.|17|TRBJ2-3|TRBD2
TGTGCCAGCAGCCAAGGACGTCTAGCGGGGCGCACAGATACGCAGTATTTT
CASSQGRLAGRTDTQYF
>TRBV24-1|.|12|TRBJ1-5|.
TGTGCCACCAGTAGGGTCTGTCAACCCCAGCATTTT
CATSRVCQPQHF
>TRBV6-2/TRBV6-3|.|13|TRBJ1-1|.
TGTGCCAGCAGTTACTCCGTATACACTGAAGCTTTCTTT
CASSYSVYTEAFF
>TRBV28|.|15|TRBJ1-2|.
TGTGCCAGCAGTTTAAACAGGCCCGGGGGCTATGGCTACACCTTC
CASSLNRPGGYGYTF
>TRBV3-1/TRBV3-2|.|13|TRBJ2-5|.
TGTGCCAGCAGCCAAGGATACCGAGAGACCCAGTACTTC
CASSQGYRETQYF
>TRBV5-5|.|15|TRBJ2-3|TRBD1
TGTGCCAGCAGCTTTGAAGACAGGGCCCCAGATACGCAGTATTTT
CASSFEDRAPDTQYF
>TRBV9|.|16|TRBJ2-3|.
TGTGCCAGCAGCCCTTCCTTTGTGGGACTGGCGGATACGCAGTATTTT
CASSPSFVGLADTQYF
>TRBV7-2|.|19|TRBJ1-1|.
TGTGCCAGCAGCTTATTGGTTGGTAGGGTGGTTGGGAAGAACACTGAAGCTTTCTTT
CASSLLVGRVVGKNTEAFF
>TRBV6-5|.|15|TRBJ1-6|.
TGTGCCAGCAGTCACCGGTATCAAGAGTCTTCACCCCTCCACTTT
CASSHRYQESSPLHF
>TRBV27|once|18|TRBJ2-1|TRBD2
TGTGCCAGCAGTTTAGGGCTAGCGGGAGGGTCCTCCTACAATGAGCAGTTCTTC
CASSLGLAGGSSYNEQFF